Shown below are 29 T cell receptor beta chains from a single sample sequenced in a study of OX40 agonist ivuxolimab in advanced cancers. The repertoire was sequenced with immunoSEQ multiplex PCR; TCRdb's copy has only in-frame clones and lacks some. The sample includes about 52,000 clones, approximately 91% of them seen just once. The starting material was CD4+ or CD8+ T cells sorted from blood, obtained in a trial of the OX40 agonist ivuxolimab. Receptors originate from an adult with an advanced solid tumor such as melanoma, head and neck, liver or kidney cancer.

V usage is TRBV6-6 and J usage is TRBJ1-1, with D uncertain. The CDR3 contains 11 residues. Trimming removed 9 bases from V and 3 bases from J, with 8 bases in between. Germline CDR1 reads MNHNY; CDR2 reads SVGAGI (reference sequence). CDR3 in amino acids: CASLIDTEAFF. DNA for the CDR3: TGTGCCAGTCTAATCGACACTGAAGCTTTCTTT.

As concerns this clone: One junction end disagrees with the germline gene, perhaps due to a read error. The J gene is TRBJ2-1, the V gene TRBV7-6, with 8 nucleotides matching TRBD1. Germline V lookup: CDR1 SGHVS, CDR2 FNYEAQ. The CDR3 totals 20 residues. The DNA for the CDR3 is TGTGCCAGCAGCATAGCTGGGACAGGCACTTATGACAGCTCCTACAATGAGCAGTTCTTC. Its translation: CASSIAGTGTYDSSYNEQFF.

The chain has TRBV4-1 and TRBJ1-2; TRBD1 is a possible D gene (6 bases). Trimming removed 0 bases from V and 4 bases from J, with 9 bases in between. The CDR3 spans 14 residues. Germline lookup yields CDR1 MGHRA and CDR2 YSYEKL. CDR3 DNA sequence: TGCGCCAGCAGCCAAGATCTACAGGGCTATGGCTACACCTTC. Its protein product is CASSQDLQGYGYTF.

The gene calls are TRBV28 and TRBJ1-5; a weak D match, TRBD1 (6 bases). This CDR3 has 16 residues. V lost 2 bases and J lost 6, with 17 bases in between. The V gene's germline CDR1 is MDHEN and CDR2 SYDVKM. CDR3: CASSLLGGGGSQPQHF. In nucleotides, the CDR3 is TGTGCCAGCAGTTTACTCGGGGGCGGGGGTAGTCAGCCCCAGCATTTT.

The CDR3 coding sequence is TGTGCCAGCAGTAGCGCAGGGGGCGCGGGTGGCTACACCTTC. It yields the protein CASSSAGGAGGYTF. This chain connects TRBV7-9 to TRBJ1-2; 8 bases fit TRBD1. The CDR3 is made up of 14 amino acids. Germline lookup yields CDR1 SEHNR and CDR2 FQNEAQ (reference sequence). Unmatched junction bases numbered 10, after V lost 6 bases and J lost 7 bases. The entire variable domain, with the rest obtained from reference TRBV7-9 and TRBJ1-2, is as follows: DTGVSQNPRHKITKRGQNVTFRCDPISEHNRLYWYRQTLGQGPEFLTYFQNEAQLEKSRLLSDRFSAERPKGSFSTLEIQRTEQGDSAMYLCASSSAGGAGGYTFGSGTRLTVV.

In this sample, this clone turned up once. The CDR3 coding sequence is TGCAGCGTCCCGAACCGGGCGACTTACGAGCAGTACTTC. The encoded protein is CSVPNRATYEQYF. The chain has TRBV29-1 and TRBJ2-7; D is undetermined. Trimming cost V 6 bases and J 4 bases, with 16 bases left between them. In germline, CDR1 is SQVTM, CDR2 ANQGSEA. The CDR3 consists of 13 residues.

As for this clone: One end of the junction fails to match germline, which may point to a read error. The chain links TRBV6-6 to TRBJ2-2; D gene ambiguous. The CDR3 has 13 residues. CDR1 is MNHNY, CDR2 SVGAGI, per germline (reference sequence). CDR3 DNA: TGTGCCAGCAGTGACTCGAGTACCGGGGAGCTGTTTTTT. It translates to CASSDSSTGELFF.

Worth noting for this clone: The germline gene is not matched at one end of the junction; a read error may be the cause. The chain couples TRBV4-1 to TRBJ1-6, with D unresolved. CDR3 length: 15 residues. The germline CDR1 and CDR2 sequences are MGHRA and YSYEKL. CDR3 in DNA: TGCGCCAGCAGCGAAGACACCTACTATAATTCACCCCTCCACTTT. It encodes CASSEDTYYNSPLHF.

V is TRBV2 and J is TRBJ1-1, with D maybe TRBD1 (6 bases). V was cut by 8 bases and J by 4 bases, with 20 bases left in between. The germline CDR1 and CDR2 sequences are SNHLY and FYNNEI. CDR3 length: 15 amino acids. CDR3 nucleotide sequence: TGTGCCAGCGGCTCCTTGGGGGCATTGGGCACTGAAGCTTTCTTT. Amino acid sequence: CASGSLGALGTEAFF.

The count of this clone is one. The chain employs TRBV27 and TRBJ2-5; D is unclear. CDR1 MNHEY and CDR2 SMNVEV come from the germline V gene (reference sequence). The CDR3 spans 13 residues. With 2 bases removed from V and 3 bases from J, the gap between germline ends came to 7 bases. CDR3 in amino acids: CASSLRPEETQYF. The CDR3 DNA follows: TGTGCCAGCAGTTTACGGCCAGAAGAGACCCAGTACTTC.

This sequence joins TRBV6-5 and TRBJ1-1; D is unresolved. Germline CDR1 is MNHEY and CDR2 is SVGAGI. The V and J ends lost 0 bases and 4 bases respectively, with 9 bases between them. The CDR3 loop spans 14 amino acids. CDR3 region: CASSYSRVPTEAFF. The CDR3 DNA reads TGTGCCAGCAGTTACTCGAGGGTACCCACTGAAGCTTTCTTT.

The genes are TRBV10-2 and TRBJ2-7; D is ambiguous. Germline-derived CDR1 and CDR2 are WSHSY and SAAADI. There are 14 residues in the CDR3. V was cut by 0 bases and J by 2 bases, with 8 bases left in between. CDR3 in amino acids: CASSESGEAYEQYF. The CDR3 nucleotides read TGCGCCAGCAGTGAGTCTGGGGAAGCCTACGAGCAGTACTTC.

The rearrangement joins TRBV6-1 to TRBJ2-1; a possible D gene is TRBD1 (5 bases). Trimming stripped 3 bases from V and 7 bases from J, with 10 bases between. Germline assignment: CDR1 MNHNS and CDR2 SASEGT. The CDR3 is made up of 13 amino acids. The CDR3 DNA is TGTGCCAGCAGTGAGTGGCGACAGAATGAGCAGTTCTTC. Residues: CASSEWRQNEQFF.

V is TRBV19 and J is TRBJ2-1; 8 bases match TRBD1. The V gene's germline CDR1 is LNHDA and CDR2 SQIVND (reference sequence). The V segment lost 5 bases and the J segment 3 bases; nucleotides outside the gene matches: 9. The CDR3 is 16 residues long. CDR3 in amino acids: CASSPFQGANYNEQFF. CDR3 bases: TGTGCCAGTAGTCCCTTCCAGGGGGCGAACTACAATGAGCAGTTCTTC.

The rearrangement joins TRBV19 to TRBJ1-5, with D possibly matching TRBD1 (6 bases). Per germline, CDR1 LNHDA and CDR2 SQIVND (reference sequence). With 0 bases removed from V and 9 bases from J, the gap between germline ends came to 12 bases. CDR3 length: 14 amino acids. In DNA, the CDR3 is TGTGCCAGTAGTATAGAGGACAGTGGAGGGCCCCAGCATTTT. Protein: CASSIEDSGGPQHF.

The genes are TRBV13 and TRBJ1-5, with D maybe TRBD1 (6 bases). Deletions cut 0 bases from V and 6 bases from J, with 12 bases between. Germline assignment: CDR1 PRHDT and CDR2 FYEKMQ (reference sequence). This CDR3 has 15 amino acids. The CDR3 sequence: CASSLGGAPTQPQHF. CDR3 nucleotide sequence: TGTGCCAGCAGCTTAGGGGGGGCGCCGACTCAGCCCCAGCATTTT. The full variable domain, completed using reference TRBV13 and TRBJ1-5, is AAGVIQSPRHLIKEKRETATLKCYPIPRHDTVYWYQQGPGQDPQFLISFYEKMQSDKGSIPDRFSAQQFSDYHSELNMSSLELGDSALYFCASSLGGAPTQPQHFGDGTRLSIL.

This clone was seen just once. The chain combines TRBV14 with TRBJ2-7; 8 bases line up with TRBD2. Germline CDR1 and CDR2: SGHDN and FVKESK. The V and J ends lost 1 base and 6 bases, in that order; junction bases with no gene match: 5. The CDR3 consists of 14 residues. CDR3 DNA sequence: TGTGCCAGCAGCCAAGGCGGGGGGACGGGCGAGCAGTACTTC. Its protein is CASSQGGGTGEQYF.

The chain is built from TRBV12-5 and TRBJ2-2; 12 nucleotides line up with TRBD2. The germline CDR1 and CDR2 sequences are LGHNT and FRNRAP. The trim removed 2 bases at V and 3 bases at J, leaving 4 bases unmatched. The CDR3 extends over 17 amino acids. The DNA of the CDR3 is TGTGCTAGTGGTTTGCCGGGACTAGCGGGTTACACCGGGGAGCTGTTTTTT. Encoded protein: CASGLPGLAGYTGELFF.

The CDR3: CAWSVPIQGYEQFF. CDR3 nucleotide sequence: TGTGCCTGGAGTGTACCCATCCAGGGATATGAGCAGTTCTTC. V usage is TRBV30 and J usage is TRBJ2-1; a possible D gene is TRBD1 (5 bases). CDR1 is GTSNPN, CDR2 SVGIG, per germline (reference sequence). V was shortened by 0 bases and J by 8 bases, with 14 bases between the two germline ends. The CDR3 length is 14 residues.

The J gene is TRBJ2-3, the V gene TRBV10-2, with 8 bases identical to TRBD1. With 8 bases clipped from V and 4 bases from J, the junction kept 5 bases outside the gene matches. There are 13 residues in the CDR3. Germline V gene data show CDR1 as WSHSY and CDR2 as SAAADI. The CDR3 loop is CASFTGGPDTQYF. The CDR3 DNA follows: TGCGCCAGCTTTACAGGGGGACCAGATACGCAGTATTTT.

For the CDR3, the DNA is TGTGCCAGCAGTTCCCCCGTCACAGGGAGATTCTTC. Its translation: CASSSPVTGRFF. V usage is TRBV27 and J usage is TRBJ2-1; D is perhaps TRBD1 (6 bases). The CDR3 extends over 12 amino acids. Germline V lookup: CDR1 MNHEY, CDR2 SMNVEV (reference sequence). V shed 4 bases and J shed 16 bases, with 17 bases lying between them.

The V gene is TRBV7-6, the J gene TRBJ2-3, with 8 bases matching TRBD1. The J segment lost 6 bases and the V segment lost 5 bases, leaving 10 bases of the junction unmatched. This CDR3 is 15 amino acids long. Per germline, CDR1 SGHVS and CDR2 FNYEAQ. CDR3 DNA: TGTGCCAGCAGCCCCCCGGGACAGGAGGGGGATACGCAGTATTTT. Its translation: CASSPPGQEGDTQYF. Looking up the rest from reference TRBV7-6 and TRBJ2-3 gives the full variable domain: GAGVSQSPRYKVTKRGQDVALRCDPISGHVSLYWYRQALGQGPEFLTYFNYEAQQDKSGLPNDRFSAERPEGSISTLTIQRTEQRDSAMYRCASSPPGQEGDTQYFGPGTRLTVL.

The chain uses TRBV11-2 and TRBJ1-3; tentative D call: TRBD1 (5 bases). Germline loops: CDR1 SGHAT, CDR2 FQNNGV. This CDR3 has 17 residues. Trimming pared 6 bases from V and 2 bases from J, leaving 20 bases between. CDR3 amino acids: CASRDGSQPRAGNTIYF. The CDR3 coding sequence is TGTGCCAGCAGGGACGGATCACAACCCAGGGCTGGAAACACCATATATTTT.

This clone was seen once. V and J are TRBV19 and TRBJ1-1; TRBD1 might be the D (5 bases). The V end was cut by 5 bases, the J end by 4 bases, with 17 bases between. The germline gives CDR1 LNHDA, CDR2 SQIVND (reference sequence). The CDR3 is made up of 15 amino acids. The CDR3 region is CASSFLQGWGTEAFF. The CDR3 DNA reads TGTGCCAGTAGTTTTCTTCAGGGATGGGGCACTGAAGCTTTCTTT.

This clone has just a few counts. The rearrangement uses TRBV18 and TRBJ2-5, with D perhaps assigned TRBD1 or TRBD2 (6 bases each). Per germline, CDR1 KGHSH and CDR2 LQKENI. Trimming removed 1 base from V and 5 bases from J, with 17 bases in between. This CDR3 comprises 16 residues. CDR3 in amino acids: CASSPLWTGDRETQYF. The CDR3 DNA reads as TGTGCCAGCTCACCACTTTGGACGGGAGACAGGGAGACCCAGTACTTC.

Worth noting for this clone: A read error may explain this, as a much larger clone is one base away. The V and J genes are TRBV9 and TRBJ2-6; D possibly corresponds to TRBD2 (5 bases). The V and J ends lost 4 bases and 1 base respectively, with 9 bases between them. This CDR3 has 15 residues. Germline V lookup: CDR1 SGDLS, CDR2 YYNGEE. CDR3 loop: CASSTEGSGANVLTF. CDR3 DNA: TGTGCCAGCAGCACCGAGGGTTCTGGGGCCAACGTCCTGACTTTC.

V usage is TRBV6-1 and J usage is TRBJ2-1; unclear D gene. The ends were cut back, 4 bases at V and 5 bases at J, with 12 bases in the middle. The CDR3 length is 14 residues. In germline, CDR1 is MNHNS, CDR2 SASEGT. CDR3 in DNA: TGTGCCAGCAGTGCGTCGAGCGAGGACAATGAGCAGTTCTTC. Amino acids: CASSASSEDNEQFF.

This chain links TRBV9 with TRBJ1-6, with D unclear. This CDR3 has 17 amino acids. Germline loops: CDR1 SGDLS, CDR2 YYNGEE. V was pared by 0 bases and J by 5 bases, with 15 bases between. As DNA, the CDR3 is TGTGCCAGCAGCGTAGAGTGGACGCTAACCAATAATTCACCCCTCCACTTT. Its protein is CASSVEWTLTNNSPLHF.

This chain uses TRBV25-1 with TRBJ2-1; possible D gene TRBD1, 5 bases. CDR3 length: 13 amino acids. Germline assignment: CDR1 MGHDK and CDR2 SYGVNS. Trimming took off 3 bases at V and 9 bases at J, with 12 bases between the two ends. CDR3 protein: CASSDKGLTEQFF. The CDR3 DNA reads TGTGCCAGCAGTGATAAGGGGTTAACTGAGCAGTTCTTC.